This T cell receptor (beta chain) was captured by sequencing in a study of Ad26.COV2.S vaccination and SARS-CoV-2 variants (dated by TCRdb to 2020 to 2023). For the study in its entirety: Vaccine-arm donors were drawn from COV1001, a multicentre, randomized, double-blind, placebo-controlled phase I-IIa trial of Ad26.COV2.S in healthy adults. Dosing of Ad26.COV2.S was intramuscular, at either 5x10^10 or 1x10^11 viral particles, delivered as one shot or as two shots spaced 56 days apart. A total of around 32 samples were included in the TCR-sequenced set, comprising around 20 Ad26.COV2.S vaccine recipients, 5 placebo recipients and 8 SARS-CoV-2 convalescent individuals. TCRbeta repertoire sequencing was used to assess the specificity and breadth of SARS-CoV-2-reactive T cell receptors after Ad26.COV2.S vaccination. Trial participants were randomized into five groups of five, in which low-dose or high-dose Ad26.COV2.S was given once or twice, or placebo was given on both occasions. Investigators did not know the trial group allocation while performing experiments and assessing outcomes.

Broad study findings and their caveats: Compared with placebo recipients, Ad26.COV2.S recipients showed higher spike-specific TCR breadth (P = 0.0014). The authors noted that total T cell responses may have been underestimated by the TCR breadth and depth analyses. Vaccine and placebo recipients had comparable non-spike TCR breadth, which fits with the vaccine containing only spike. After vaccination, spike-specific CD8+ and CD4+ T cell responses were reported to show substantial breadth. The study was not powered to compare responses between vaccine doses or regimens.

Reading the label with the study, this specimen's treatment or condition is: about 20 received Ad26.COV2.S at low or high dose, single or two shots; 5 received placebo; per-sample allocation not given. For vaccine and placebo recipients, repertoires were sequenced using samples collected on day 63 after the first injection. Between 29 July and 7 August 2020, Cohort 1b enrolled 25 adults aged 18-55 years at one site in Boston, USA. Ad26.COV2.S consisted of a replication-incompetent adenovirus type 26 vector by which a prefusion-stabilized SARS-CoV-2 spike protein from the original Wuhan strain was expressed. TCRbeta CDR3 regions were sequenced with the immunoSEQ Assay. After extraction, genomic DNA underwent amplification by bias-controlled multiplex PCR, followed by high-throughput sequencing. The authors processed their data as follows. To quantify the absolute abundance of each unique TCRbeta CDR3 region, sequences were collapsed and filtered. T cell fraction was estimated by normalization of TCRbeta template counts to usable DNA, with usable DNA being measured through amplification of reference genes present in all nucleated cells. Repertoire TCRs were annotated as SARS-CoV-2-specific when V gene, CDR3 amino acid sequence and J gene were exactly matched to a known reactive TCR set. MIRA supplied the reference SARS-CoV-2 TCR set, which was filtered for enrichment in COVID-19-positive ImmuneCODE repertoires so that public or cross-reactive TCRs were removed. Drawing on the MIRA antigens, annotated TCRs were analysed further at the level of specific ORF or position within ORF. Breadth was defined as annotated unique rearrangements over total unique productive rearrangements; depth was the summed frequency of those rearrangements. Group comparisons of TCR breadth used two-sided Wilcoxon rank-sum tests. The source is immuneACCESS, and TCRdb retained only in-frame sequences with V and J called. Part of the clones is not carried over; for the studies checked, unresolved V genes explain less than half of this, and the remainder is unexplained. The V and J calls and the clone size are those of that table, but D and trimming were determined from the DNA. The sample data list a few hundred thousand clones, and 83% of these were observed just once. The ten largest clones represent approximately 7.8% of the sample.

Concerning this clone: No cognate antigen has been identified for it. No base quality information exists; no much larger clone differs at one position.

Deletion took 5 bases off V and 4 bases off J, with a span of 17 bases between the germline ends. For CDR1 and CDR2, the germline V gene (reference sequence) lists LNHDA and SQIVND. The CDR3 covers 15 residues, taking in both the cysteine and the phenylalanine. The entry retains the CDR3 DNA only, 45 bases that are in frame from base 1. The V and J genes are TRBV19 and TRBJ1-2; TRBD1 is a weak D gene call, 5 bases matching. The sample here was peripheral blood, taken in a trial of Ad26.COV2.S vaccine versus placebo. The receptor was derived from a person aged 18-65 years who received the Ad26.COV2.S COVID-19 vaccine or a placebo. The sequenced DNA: TGTGCCAGTAGTGTGTCCGGGACGGACATCTATGGCTACACCTTC. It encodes CASSVSGTDIYGYTF.